A selection of T cell receptor beta chains follows, all from one sample in a study of shared clonotypes between healthy human individuals. Sequenced by immunoSEQ multiplex PCR; TCRdb stores in-frame clones only, minus some. Among fewer than 3 million clones listed, 85% to 95% were seen once. What was sequenced was naive CD4+ T cells from PBMCs. All receptors come from a man in his late teens or twenties in good health. Some clones in this sample may be carry-over from other donors' samples. Each CDR3 is given with its conserved first and last residue. Fields, in order: J gene, clone size, V gene, D gene, CDR3 DNA, CDR3 protein. A D gene is named only where the DNA matches it firmly. Size is omitted from some rows. Given values are once, few, many or a class for expanded clones.

J: TRBJ1-2
size: NA
V: TRBV19
D: NA
DNA: TGTGCCAGTTGGGATCGGCGGAATTGGGGAGGCTACACCTTC
CDR3: CASWDRRNWGGYTF

J: TRBJ2-3
size: NA
V: TRBV5-1
D: NA
DNA: TGCGCCAGCAGCTTCACGGGCTTAGGCACAGATACGCAGTATTTT
CDR3: CASSFTGLGTDTQYF

J: TRBJ2-1
size: NA
V: TRBV5-4
D: NA
DNA: TGTGCCAGCAGCTATCGACGGGACAATGAGCAGTTCTTC
CDR3: CASSYRRDNEQFF

J: TRBJ1-2
size: NA
V: TRBV28
D: NA
DNA: TGTGCCAGCAGTTTGGTACAGGCGATTGACTACACCTTC
CDR3: CASSLVQAIDYTF

J: TRBJ1-5
size: NA
V: TRBV6-5
D: TRBD1
DNA: TGTGCCAGCAGCGACAGGGGGCCCCAGCATTTT
CDR3: CASSDRGPQHF

J: TRBJ2-7
size: NA
V: TRBV28
D: NA
DNA: TGTGCCAGCACCGTCTCGGGAGCCCCATCCTACGAGCAGTACTTC
CDR3: CASTVSGAPSYEQYF

J: TRBJ2-3
size: NA
V: TRBV2
D: NA
DNA: TGTGCCAGCAGCGTCGGGACAAGGACAGATACGCAGTATTTT
CDR3: CASSVGTRTDTQYF

J: TRBJ1-1
size: NA
V: TRBV19
D: NA
DNA: TGTGCCAGTAGAGAGACGACCCGTAGTGAAGCTTTCTTT
CDR3: CASRETTRSEAFF

J: TRBJ2-3
size: NA
V: TRBV29-1
D: TRBD2
DNA: TGCAGCGTTGATTTGGCGGGAGCTAGAGATACGCAGTATTTT
CDR3: CSVDLAGARDTQYF

J: TRBJ1-1
size: NA
V: TRBV29-1
D: NA
DNA: TGCAGCGGTCAGGGGCTCACTGAAGCTTTCTTT
CDR3: CSGQGLTEAFF

J: TRBJ2-3
size: NA
V: TRBV9
D: NA
DNA: TGTGCCAGCAGCGTAGAGTTCCTCGATACGCAGTATTTT
CDR3: CASSVEFLDTQYF

J: TRBJ1-6
size: NA
V: TRBV5-1
D: NA
DNA: TGCGCCAGCAGCGGGGACGGTGGCGATTCACCCCTCCACTTT
CDR3: CASSGDGGDSPLHF

J: TRBJ2-1
size: NA
V: TRBV6-5
D: TRBD2
DNA: TGTGCCAGCAGTTACAGACTAGCGGGAGACTATGAGCAGTTCTTC
CDR3: CASSYRLAGDYEQFF

J: TRBJ1-5
size: NA
V: TRBV28
D: NA
DNA: TGTGCCAGCAGTTTGGGAGGATTTAGCAATCAGCCCCAGCATTTT
CDR3: CASSLGGFSNQPQHF

J: TRBJ2-3
size: NA
V: TRBV2
D: NA
DNA: TGTGCCAGCAGGCTGGATGCACATACGCAGTATTTT
CDR3: CASRLDAHTQYF

J: TRBJ1-2
size: NA
V: TRBV5-1
D: NA
DNA: TGCGCCAGCAGCTTGATAGAGGCCGCTAACTATGGCTACACCTTC
CDR3: CASSLIEAANYGYTF

J: TRBJ2-3
size: NA
V: TRBV25-1
D: TRBD2
DNA: TGTGCCAGCAGTCCCCGACTAGCGGGATCAGATACGCAGTATTTT
CDR3: CASSPRLAGSDTQYF

J: TRBJ2-1
size: NA
V: TRBV7-2
D: NA
DNA: TGTGCCAGCATTCTAGACAGATACAATGAGCAGTTCTTC
CDR3: CASILDRYNEQFF

J: TRBJ1-2
size: NA
V: TRBV30
D: TRBD1
DNA: TGTGCCTGGAGTGTACAGCAGGGGGCCCACTATGGCTACACCTTC
CDR3: CAWSVQQGAHYGYTF

J: TRBJ1-1
size: few
V: TRBV6-5
D: NA
DNA: TGTGCCAGCGGGCACCGGGGGACTGAAGCTTTCTTT
CDR3: CASGHRGTEAFF

J: TRBJ2-3
size: NA
V: TRBV10-3
D: NA
DNA: TGTGCCATCAGTGGGGGCCCAGGACATACGCAGTATTTT
CDR3: CAISGGPGHTQYF

J: TRBJ2-3
size: NA
V: TRBV2
D: TRBD1
DNA: TGTGCCAGCAGGGACAGGGGGGCCACAGATACGCAGTATTTT
CDR3: CASRDRGATDTQYF

J: TRBJ2-2
size: NA
V: TRBV15
D: NA
DNA: TGTGCCACCAGCAGAGTCACCGGGGAGCTGTTTTTT
CDR3: CATSRVTGELFF

J: TRBJ2-7
size: NA
V: TRBV9
D: TRBD2
DNA: TGTGCCAGCAGCGTCGGGACTAGCGGCACCTACGAGCAGTACTTC
CDR3: CASSVGTSGTYEQYF

J: TRBJ2-1
size: NA
V: TRBV7-2
D: NA
DNA: TGTGCCAGCAGCTTAGTTTTTTCGCGCAGGGGGGCGAATGAGCAGTTCTTC
CDR3: CASSLVFSRRGANEQFF

J: TRBJ2-2
size: NA
V: TRBV7-6
D: NA
DNA: TGTGCCAGCAGCTGGGTACTTCGCGGGAAGGGGAACACCGGGGAGCTGTTTTTT
CDR3: CASSWVLRGKGNTGELFF

J: TRBJ2-2
size: NA
V: TRBV9
D: TRBD1
DNA: TGTGCCAGCAGCGTAGTTTCTGGGACAGCTTACACCGGGGAGCTGTTTTTT
CDR3: CASSVVSGTAYTGELFF

J: TRBJ2-5
size: NA
V: TRBV18
D: NA
DNA: TGTGCCAGCTCACCTCCGTCAGCGCGCCAAGAGACCCAGTACTTC
CDR3: CASSPPSARQETQYF

J: TRBJ2-3
size: NA
V: TRBV7-3
D: TRBD1
DNA: TGTGCCAGCAGCCCTGACAGGGTGGTGGCAGATACGCAGTATTTT
CDR3: CASSPDRVVADTQYF

J: TRBJ2-5
size: NA
V: TRBV28
D: TRBD2
DNA: TGTGCCAGCACAACCCCGGGACTAGGAATGGAGACCCAGTACTTC
CDR3: CASTTPGLGMETQYF

J: TRBJ2-1
size: NA
V: TRBV15
D: NA
DNA: TGTGCCACCAGCAGTCTCAGGAGGGATGAGCAGTTCTTC
CDR3: CATSSLRRDEQFF

J: TRBJ2-5
size: NA
V: TRBV11-2
D: NA
DNA: TGTGCCAGCGGAAGGGCGGCTAACCAAGAGACCCAGTACTTC
CDR3: CASGRAANQETQYF

J: TRBJ2-1
size: NA
V: TRBV9
D: TRBD2
DNA: TGTGCCAGCAGCGTGATGGGACTAGGGAACTACAATGAGCAGTTCTTC
CDR3: CASSVMGLGNYNEQFF

J: TRBJ1-1
size: NA
V: TRBV18
D: NA
DNA: TGTGCCAGCTCACCTTATACGGGGAACACTGAAGCTTTCTTT
CDR3: CASSPYTGNTEAFF

J: TRBJ2-7
size: NA
V: TRBV7-9
D: NA
DNA: TGTGCCAGCAGCTTAGGGGGTATTGGATACGAGCAGTACTTC
CDR3: CASSLGGIGYEQYF

J: TRBJ1-3
size: NA
V: TRBV10-3
D: TRBD1
DNA: TGTGCCATCAGTCCCAGGGGGGGATCTGGAAACACCATATATTTT
CDR3: CAISPRGGSGNTIYF

J: TRBJ2-1
size: NA
V: TRBV5-1
D: TRBD2
DNA: TGCGCCAGCAGCCAGGGACTACCTCGAAATGAGCAGTTCTTC
CDR3: CASSQGLPRNEQFF

J: TRBJ2-1
size: NA
V: TRBV18
D: NA
DNA: TGTGCCACTACAAGGGGGTTACGGGAGGCTGGCAATGAGCAGTTCTTC
CDR3: CATTRGLREAGNEQFF

J: TRBJ1-1
size: NA
V: TRBV7-2
D: NA
DNA: TGTGCCAGCAGCTTAGACAGGTTGAACACTGAAGCTTTCTTT
CDR3: CASSLDRLNTEAFF

J: TRBJ2-1
size: NA
V: TRBV28
D: NA
DNA: TGTGCCAGCAGTTTTGGGACTCTTTACAATGAGCAGTTCTTC
CDR3: CASSFGTLYNEQFF

J: TRBJ2-3
size: NA
V: TRBV4-3
D: NA
DNA: TGCGCCAGCAGCCGAGGGGCCGGACAGTGGGGCACAGATACGCAGTATTTT
CDR3: CASSRGAGQWGTDTQYF

J: TRBJ1-5
size: NA
V: TRBV27
D: NA
DNA: TGTGCCAGCAGACCTACTTGGGGGGGTCCGGGTCAGCCCCAGCATTTT
CDR3: CASRPTWGGPGQPQHF

J: TRBJ1-1
size: NA
V: TRBV29-1
D: NA
DNA: TGCAGCGTTGGGGGAGGGGTTGAAGCTTTCTTT
CDR3: CSVGGGVEAFF

J: TRBJ2-4
size: NA
V: TRBV19
D: TRBD2
DNA: TGTGCCAGCAGTACGATCCTAGCGGGCGGCACTCTAGCCAAAAACATTCAGTACTTC
CDR3: CASSTILAGGTLAKNIQYF

J: TRBJ2-2
size: NA
V: TRBV5-4
D: TRBD2
DNA: TGTGCCAGCAGCTTGCACAGCGGGAGGAACACCGGGGAGCTGTTTTTT
CDR3: CASSLHSGRNTGELFF

J: TRBJ1-2
size: NA
V: TRBV5-1
D: NA
DNA: TGCGCCAGCACCGCGGACGGAAACTATGGCTACACCTTC
CDR3: CASTADGNYGYTF

J: TRBJ2-5
size: NA
V: TRBV7-3
D: NA
DNA: TGTGCCAGCAGCTTTCTAGGGGGGCGCGAGACCCAGTACTTC
CDR3: CASSFLGGRETQYF

J: TRBJ2-7
size: NA
V: TRBV14
D: TRBD2
DNA: TGTGCCAGCAGCCCCTGGACTAGCGCAGAGGACGAGCAGTACTTC
CDR3: CASSPWTSAEDEQYF

J: TRBJ2-7
size: NA
V: TRBV5-5
D: NA
DNA: TGTGCCAGCAGCTTGCACCCCTTATACGAGCAGTACTTC
CDR3: CASSLHPLYEQYF

J: TRBJ1-1
size: NA
V: TRBV5-1
D: TRBD1
DNA: TGCGCCAGCAGCTTGGGGACAGGGGGGCGAGAAGCTTTCTTT
CDR3: CASSLGTGGREAFF

J: TRBJ2-1
size: NA
V: TRBV7-3
D: TRBD2
DNA: TGTGCCAGCAGCTCCCCGGGAGGGGCGGGAAATGAGCAGTTCTTC
CDR3: CASSSPGGAGNEQFF

J: TRBJ1-1
size: NA
V: TRBV5-4
D: NA
DNA: TGTGCCAGCAGGATTGGGTCGGACATGAACACTGAAGCTTTCTTT
CDR3: CASRIGSDMNTEAFF

J: TRBJ2-7
size: NA
V: TRBV4-3
D: TRBD2
DNA: TGCGCCAGCAGCCGAGACGTAGCGGGACTTTACGAGCAGTACTTC
CDR3: CASSRDVAGLYEQYF

J: TRBJ1-2
size: NA
V: TRBV29-1
D: NA
DNA: TGCAGCGTTGTGGGCCGGAGAGCAGGAGGCTACACCTTC
CDR3: CSVVGRRAGGYTF

J: TRBJ2-1
size: NA
V: TRBV5-1
D: TRBD2
DNA: TGCGCCAGCAGTGTAGCGGGGGTCTCCTACAATGAGCAGTTCTTC
CDR3: CASSVAGVSYNEQFF

J: TRBJ2-7
size: NA
V: TRBV27
D: TRBD1
DNA: TGTGCCAGCAGTCCCGGACAGGGACGGACCTACGAGCAGTACTTC
CDR3: CASSPGQGRTYEQYF